The TCR beta chain described here comes from a study of T-cell memory formation after mild COVID-19 (dated by TCRdb to the early 2020s). Some background on the complete study: Most TCR sequence clusters were specific to one of the two donors. In two donors, T-cell clones that expanded and contracted after mild COVID-19 were tracked by sequencing TCRalpha and TCRbeta repertoires over time. Two young, previously healthy adult volunteers, one female and one male, were included in the cohort.

The research as a whole found: The second-wave clones that peaked on day 37 were not confirmed to be SARS-CoV-2 specific. Some responding clones were found in pre-infection memory, which suggests that pre-existing cross-reactive memory T cells took part in the SARS-CoV-2 response. Only a couple of mild cases were covered in the study, and larger cohorts including severe cases with pre-infection samples were considered necessary. From day 15 to 85, contracting clones showed balanced CD4/CD8 phenotypes, whereas a second wave of clones that expanded from day 15 to 37 leaned towards CD4+. Contracting CD4+ clones were found mainly in CM and EM memory subsets, while CD8+ clones were enriched in EMRA.

This clonotype turned up a few times. Its target antigen remains unknown. No clone much larger than this one lies a single base away; base qualities are absent. PBMCs were isolated by Ficoll-Paque density gradient centrifugation. The CDR3 holds 13 amino acids from the cysteine to the phenylalanine. Only the CDR3 portion is preserved as DNA: 39 bases, with reading frame beginning at the first base. Trimming costs V 6 bases and J 2 bases, and their ends lie 11 bases apart. CDR1 ENHRY and CDR2 SYGVKD were looked up in the germline V gene. TCRdb lists the instrument as Illumina NovaSeq 6000. TCRalpha and TCRbeta cDNA libraries were constructed by 5'RACE with constant-segment primers, with sample barcodes and unique molecular identifiers being introduced. Trizol reagent was used to extract RNA from every sample. Libraries were amplified in two PCR steps, with a second sample barcode and Illumina TruSeq adapters added in the second step. Libraries were sequenced on an Illumina NovaSeq with 2 x 150 bp paired-end reads. Processing in the source paper ran as follows. With migec v1.2.7, reads were demultiplexed and then collapsed into UMI-guided consensus sequences. Using mixcr v2.1.11, UMI consensuses were aligned to TRA and TRB V and J templates and then assembled into clonotypes. A clonotype was counted as expanded or contracted only if both edgeR and NoisET called the change significant, with noise models trained on biological replicates. edgeR calls used a false discovery rate-adjusted p below 0.01 and a log2 fold-change threshold of 1. As an exploratory analysis of dynamics, max-normalized trajectories of the 1000 most abundant clonotypes were examined by PCA with hierarchical clustering. Each responding clone was given a CD4 or CD8 phenotype based on the CD4+ and CD8+ repertoires, which had been sequenced separately. TCRdb's own reprocessing of the public reads used fastp at Q25 and MiXCR and kept productive beta chains. Rows are combined by CDR3 protein, so each entry shows the most common genes and DNA. For this entry, the V and J calls and clone size follow TCRdb and not the study's own pipeline. This sample lists some 290,000 distinct CDR3 sequences; around 16% were detected once. 22% of the sample is in the top ten clones.

This receptor was obtained from a man aged 18-30 years who had mild COVID-19 (a few samples of this study predate the infection). The sample titles of this study are shuffled in the database, so cell type and time point are left out; the donor was told from shared clones. Recombination linked TRBV10-3 to TRBJ2-7, and TRBD2 may be the D gene, going by 6 matching bases. Sample: PBMCs or a T cell subset sorted from them (not recorded which). The CDR3 sequence is CAIRGTFTYEQYF. The nucleotide sequence is TGTGCCATCAGAGGGACTTTCACCTACGAGCAGTACTTC.